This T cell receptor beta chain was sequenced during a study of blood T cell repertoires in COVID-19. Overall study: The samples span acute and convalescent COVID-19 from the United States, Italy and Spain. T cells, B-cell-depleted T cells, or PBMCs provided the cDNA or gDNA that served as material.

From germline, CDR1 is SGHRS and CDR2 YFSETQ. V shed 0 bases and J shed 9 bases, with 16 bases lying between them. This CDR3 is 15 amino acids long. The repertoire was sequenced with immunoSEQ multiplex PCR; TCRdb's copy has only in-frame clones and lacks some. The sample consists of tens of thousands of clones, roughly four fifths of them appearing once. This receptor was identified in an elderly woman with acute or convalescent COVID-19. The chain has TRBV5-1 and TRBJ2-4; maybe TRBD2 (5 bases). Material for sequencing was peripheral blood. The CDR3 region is CASSLVGSRESIQYF. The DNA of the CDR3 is TGCGCCAGCAGCTTGGTCGGCTCAAGGGAGTCCATTCAGTACTTC.